The rows below give T cell receptor beta chains drawn from one sample of a study of blood T cells in healthy people across ages. From the 5' RACE reads, TCRdb called clonotypes with MiXCR, one entry per CDR3 protein. The data show about 1.4 million distinct CDR3 sequences, 45% to 70% seen once. Sequences were obtained from blood. These receptor sequences come from a young man in good health. CDR3s leave out the opening cysteine and the closing phenylalanine or tryptophan. Each record gives: CDR3 protein, V gene.

ASSLANDYGYI	TRBV7-2
ASSSAPRATDTQY	TRBV5-1
ASNSGEVYEQY	TRBV28
ASSPDHGELF	TRBV7-9
ASSPSPGTQY	TRBV7-2
SIIPQGFSGEQF	TRBV29-1
SVTHGGRNNEQF	TRBV29-1
ASNGLTSDTQY	TRBV2
ASTEGWDPDTQY	TRBV12-3/TRBV12-4
ASSVRGGSNQPQH	TRBV3-1
ASSIRGGRQETQY	TRBV12-3/TRBV12-4
SAAISSGSRADTQY	TRBV20-1
ASSFGEGYTYEQY	TRBV11-2
ASSFRSDGGEAF	TRBV28
ASSGGNYNEQF	TRBV6-4
SALLFATEAF	TRBV20-1
ASTMYGGANQPQH	TRBV27
SARKGGWDTEAF	TRBV20-1
SAMDSRGRRGIYEQY	TRBV20-1
ASRHLAGATASEAF	TRBV27
AIVGGLRETQY	TRBV10-3
ASSGDTFNQPQH	TRBV6-1
ASSQQGGEETQY	TRBV12-3/TRBV12-4
SASGTDPSGTEAF	TRBV20-1
ASTAGRRETQY	TRBV10-3
ASSLGAGSLGEAF	TRBV13
SVGVWSGANVLT	TRBV29-1